Listed here is a single T cell receptor (beta chain). This sample is part of a study of cytomegalovirus exposure and HLA in healthy donors. TCRdb keeps only in-frame clones here, not all; method: immunoSEQ multiplex PCR. Found here are 120,000 to 150,000 clones, approximately 91% of them singletons; the top ten hold 2.5% to 4%. The ends were cut back, 4 bases at V and 10 bases at J, with 18 bases in the middle. The CDR3 covers 14 residues. Per the germline V gene, CDR1 is SGHRS and CDR2 is YFSETQ. The rearrangement uses TRBV5-1 and TRBJ1-3; D unresolved. This clonotype was obtained from a woman aged 18-30 years in good health and CMV-seropositive. The sequencing sample was made of PBMCs. The CDR3 DNA reads TGCGCCAGCAGCCCATCCTCAGACGGGAGGACCATATATTTT. It is translated as CASSPSSDGRTIYF.